The 13 T cell receptor beta chains in this list originate from one sample, sequenced in a study of shared clonotypes between healthy human individuals. This table comes from immunoSEQ multiplex PCR, and its TCRdb copy is limited to in-frame clones, with some not included. The sample lists about 2,200,000 clones, more than 85% occurring once. In the naive CD8 group, cells lacked CD45RO and were positively selected for CCR7, so terminally differentiated effector memory CD45RA+ cells were left out. What was sequenced was naive CD8+ T cells from PBMCs. The source of these receptors is a man aged 18-30 years in good health. Some clones in this sample may be carry-over from other donors' samples.

The V call is TRBV27, the J call TRBJ2-2; D is uncertain. CDR3 length: 13 amino acids. The germline V gene encodes CDR1 MNHEY and CDR2 SMNVEV (reference sequence). V dropped 9 bases and J dropped 4 bases, with 12 bases sitting between them. This chain's CDR3 is CASCQRSTGELFF. CDR3 in DNA: TGTGCCAGTTGTCAGCGTTCCACCGGGGAGCTGTTTTTT.

The chain recombines TRBV5-5 with TRBJ2-6; no definite D call. Germline loops: CDR1 SGHKS, CDR2 YYEKEE (reference sequence). Trimming cost V 1 base and J 0 bases, with 11 bases left between them. CDR3 length equals 17 residues. DNA for the CDR3: TGTGCCAGCAGCTTGAGTAAGCTACTCTCTGGGGCCAACGTCCTGACTTTC. Translated: CASSLSKLLSGANVLTF.

The gene calls are TRBV28 and TRBJ2-1, with 9 bases identical to TRBD2. CDR3 length equals 15 residues. With V trimmed by 5 bases and J by 6 bases, 8 bases remained unmatched. Germline V gene lookup returns CDR1 MDHEN and CDR2 SYDVKM. The CDR3 loop is CASSASGEGFNEQFF. The CDR3 nucleotides are TGTGCCAGCAGTGCTAGCGGGGAGGGATTCAATGAGCAGTTCTTC.

The chain employs TRBV7-8 and TRBJ2-1; 12 bases line up with TRBD2. Unmatched junction bases numbered 5, after V lost 4 bases and J lost 4 bases. The CDR3 extends over 16 amino acids. Germline CDR1 SGHVS, CDR2 FQNEAQ. The CDR3 DNA sequence: TGTGCCAGCAGCTCCAGACTAGCGGGAGTGTACAATGAGCAGTTCTTC. Translating it yields CASSSRLAGVYNEQFF.

The chain joins TRBV7-9 to TRBJ2-2, with TRBD1 as a possible D gene (6 bases). V shed 4 bases and J shed 7 bases, with 10 bases lying between them. Germline CDR1 reads SEHNR; CDR2 reads FQNEAQ (reference sequence). CDR3 size: 13 residues. The CDR3 nucleotides are TGTGCCAGCAGCTCAACAGGGCTCGGGGAGCTGTTTTTT. Amino acid sequence: CASSSTGLGELFF.

V and J are TRBV30 and TRBJ2-1, with 10 bases identical to TRBD2. The trim removed 0 bases at V and 8 bases at J, leaving 7 bases unmatched. Germline V CDR1 and CDR2: GTSNPN, SVGIG (reference sequence). CDR3 length: 15 residues. The CDR3 sequence is CAWSVGAGGPDEQFF. DNA for the CDR3: TGTGCCTGGAGTGTCGGAGCGGGAGGGCCTGATGAGCAGTTCTTC. Full variable domain (rest looked up from reference TRBV30 and TRBJ2-1): SQTIHQWPATLVQPVGSPLSLECTVEGTSNPNLYWYRQAAGRGLQLLFYSVGIGQISSEVPQNLSASRPQDRQFILSSKKLLLSDSGFYLCAWSVGAGGPDEQFFGPGTRLTVL.

This chain links TRBV9 with TRBJ2-1; 7 positions match TRBD2. V lost 4 bases to trimming and J lost 9 bases; unmatched junction nucleotides: 19. The CDR3 totals 17 residues. The germline V gene encodes CDR1 SGDLS and CDR2 YYNGEE. The chain's CDR3 is CASSPHPGEGLGPEQFF. Written as DNA, the CDR3 is TGTGCCAGCAGCCCCCACCCCGGGGAGGGCCTCGGGCCTGAGCAGTTCTTC.

The rearrangement links TRBV19 to TRBJ1-2; 9 bases align to TRBD1. CDR1 and CDR2 from the germline V gene are LNHDA and SQIVND (reference sequence). CDR3 size: 12 residues. V trimming: 7 bases; J trimming: 8 bases; junction bases outside the gene matches: 5. This CDR3 reads CASNRDRDGYTF. The DNA for the CDR3 is TGTGCCAGTAACCGGGACAGGGACGGCTACACCTTC.

V and J are TRBV4-3 and TRBJ1-2, with 11 bases aligning to TRBD1. Per the germline V gene, CDR1 is LGHNA and CDR2 is YSLEER. V lost 1 base, J lost 4 bases, and 8 bases stayed unmatched. The CDR3 consists of 17 residues. CDR3 sequence (DNA): TGCGCCAGCAGCCAAGGGACAGGGGGCCCCCGAACCTATGGCTACACCTTC. Translated, it gives CASSQGTGGPRTYGYTF.

The chain employs TRBV15 and TRBJ2-7; D not certain. From germline, CDR1 is LNHNV and CDR2 YYDKDF (reference sequence). This CDR3 has 15 amino acids. V lost 1 base, J lost 2 bases, and 12 bases lay in between. The CDR3 here is CATSRADLSAYEQYF. Here the CDR3 DNA reads TGTGCCACCAGCAGAGCGGACCTATCTGCCTACGAGCAGTACTTC.

The V and J genes are TRBV11-2 and TRBJ2-7; D possibly corresponds to TRBD2 (5 bases). Germline V gene sequence: CDR1 SGHAT, CDR2 FQNNGV. The ends were cut back, 7 bases at V and 4 bases at J, with 8 bases in the middle. The CDR3 spans 11 residues. CDR3 in DNA: TGTGCCAGCACCGGGGTTTACGAGCAGTACTTC. It yields the protein CASTGVYEQYF.

The table lists this clone with a count of one. The chain carries TRBV19 and TRBJ2-7; D remains unclear. The CDR3 covers 15 residues. The V and J ends lost 4 bases and 2 bases respectively, with 15 bases between them. From germline, CDR1 is LNHDA and CDR2 SQIVND (reference sequence). The CDR3 region is CASSSIDVIPYEQYF. Written as DNA, the CDR3 is TGTGCCAGTAGTAGTATCGACGTGATCCCCTACGAGCAGTACTTC.

V is TRBV7-6 and J is TRBJ1-2; D may be TRBD1 (5 bases). V lost 7 bases, J lost 0 bases, and 15 bases lay in between. CDR3 length equals 15 residues. Germline V CDR1 and CDR2: SGHVS, FNYEAQ. CDR3 region: CASTELDSPNYGYTF. CDR3 coding DNA: TGTGCCAGCACCGAACTTGACAGTCCTAACTATGGCTACACCTTC.